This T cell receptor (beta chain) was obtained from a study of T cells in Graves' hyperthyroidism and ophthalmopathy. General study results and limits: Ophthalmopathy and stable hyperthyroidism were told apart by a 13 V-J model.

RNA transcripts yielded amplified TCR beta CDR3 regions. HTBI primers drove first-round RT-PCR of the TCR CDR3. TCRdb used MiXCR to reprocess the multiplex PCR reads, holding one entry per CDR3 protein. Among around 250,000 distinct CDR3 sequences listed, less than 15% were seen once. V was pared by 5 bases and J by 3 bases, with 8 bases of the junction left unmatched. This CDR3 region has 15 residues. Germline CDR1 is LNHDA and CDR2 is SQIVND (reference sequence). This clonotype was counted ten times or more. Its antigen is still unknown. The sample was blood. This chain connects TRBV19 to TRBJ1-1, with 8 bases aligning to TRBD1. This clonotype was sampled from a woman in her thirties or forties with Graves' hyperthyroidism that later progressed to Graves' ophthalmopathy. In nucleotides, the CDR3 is TGTGCCAGTAGTTTAAGGACAGGGCGGGACACTGAAGCTTTCTTT. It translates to CASSLRTGRDTEAFF.